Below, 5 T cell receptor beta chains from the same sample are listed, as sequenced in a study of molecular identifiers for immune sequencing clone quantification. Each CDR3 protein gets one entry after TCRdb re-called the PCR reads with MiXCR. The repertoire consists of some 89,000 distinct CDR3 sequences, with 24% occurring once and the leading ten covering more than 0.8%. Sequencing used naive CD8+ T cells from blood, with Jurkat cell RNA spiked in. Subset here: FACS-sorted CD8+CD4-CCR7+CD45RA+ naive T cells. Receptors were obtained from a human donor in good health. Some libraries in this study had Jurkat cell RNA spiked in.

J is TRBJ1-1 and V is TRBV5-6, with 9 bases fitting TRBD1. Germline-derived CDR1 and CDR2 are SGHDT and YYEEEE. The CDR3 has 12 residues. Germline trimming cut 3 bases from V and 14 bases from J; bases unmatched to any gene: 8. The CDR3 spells CASSWGTGFYFF. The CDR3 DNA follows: TGTGCCAGCAGCTGGGGGACAGGGTTTTACTTCTTT. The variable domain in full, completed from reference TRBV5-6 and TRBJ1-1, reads DAGVTQSPTHLIKTRGQQVTLRCSPKSGHDTVSWYQQALGQGPQFIFQYYEEEERQRGNFPDRFSGHQFPNYSSELNVNALLLGDSALYLCASSWGTGFYFFGQGTRLTVV.

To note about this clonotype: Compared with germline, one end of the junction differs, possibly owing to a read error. Here the CDR3 DNA reads TGCGCCGGCAGCCAAGGTCGGCGGGGCGGTGGGGCCGGCGTCCTGACTTTC. Translating it yields CAGSQGRRGGGAGVLTF. The chain combines TRBV4-3 with TRBJ2-6; tentatively, D is TRBD2 (6 bases). The CDR3 has 17 residues. The germline V gene encodes CDR1 LGHNA and CDR2 YSLEER.

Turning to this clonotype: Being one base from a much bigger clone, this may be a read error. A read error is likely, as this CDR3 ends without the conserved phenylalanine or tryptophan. DNA of the CDR3: TGCAGTGCTAGAGATATCGGGGCTGAAGCTTTCCTT. This codes for CSARDIGAEAFL. The rearrangement uses TRBV20-1 and TRBJ1-1, with D unclear. CDR3 size: 12 residues. The V end lost 0 bases, the J end lost 6 bases, and 8 bases lay between the germline ends. Per germline, CDR1 DFQATT and CDR2 SNEGSKA (reference sequence).

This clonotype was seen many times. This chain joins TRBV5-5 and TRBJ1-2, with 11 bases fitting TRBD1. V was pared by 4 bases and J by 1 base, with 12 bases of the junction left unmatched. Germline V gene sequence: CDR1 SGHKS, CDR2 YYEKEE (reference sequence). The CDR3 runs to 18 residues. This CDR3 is CASSRPPGQGVINYGYTF. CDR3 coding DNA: TGTGCCAGCAGCCGACCCCCGGGACAGGGGGTGATTAACTATGGCTACACCTTC.

CDR3 DNA sequence: TGTGCCAGCCGGGTATCCACCGTAAGCGAGCAGTACTTC. Amino acids: CASRVSTVSEQYF. The rearrangement links TRBV27 to TRBJ2-7, with D unresolved. V gave up 8 bases and J gave up 6 bases, with 17 bases separating them. In germline, CDR1 is MNHEY, CDR2 SMNVEV (reference sequence). The CDR3 consists of 13 residues.